A selection of T cell receptor beta chains follows, all from one sample in a study of T cell repertoires in cytomegalovirus infection. TCRdb passed the reads through MiXCR, listing each CDR3 protein once. Among around 130,000 distinct CDR3 sequences listed, 8% to 9% were seen once. The source material was PBMCs. The receptors were gathered from a human donor in good health (CMV status not recorded). Some clones in this sample may be carry-over from other donors' samples. Both conserved end residues are part of each CDR3. D genes are given only for firm matches. The size of a clone is reported for some rows only, either as once, few or many, or as a class for expanded clones.

v_gene	abundance	d_gene	j_gene	CDR3nt	CDR3aa
TRBV7-2	many	TRBD1	TRBJ2-7	TGTGCCAGCAGCTCCGACAGGGGTGCGTACGAGCAGTACTTC	CASSSDRGAYEQYF
TRBV20-1	few	NA	TRBJ1-2	TGCAGTGCACCCAACTATGGCTACACCTTC	CSAPNYGYTF
TRBV3-1	few	TRBD1	TRBJ1-1	TGTGCCAGCAGCCAAGGGGACAGTCATCCCCACACTGAAGCTTTCTTT	CASSQGDSHPHTEAFF
TRBV19	many	NA	TRBJ1-1	TGTGCCAGTAGCATATCAGGGGTGCACACTGAAGCTTTCTTT	CASSISGVHTEAFF
TRBV5-4	many	TRBD1	TRBJ1-1	TGTGCCAGCAGGTCTGAAACAGGGGGCGGGACTGAAGCTTTCTTT	CASRSETGGGTEAFF
TRBV7-2	many	NA	TRBJ2-1	TGTGCCAGCAGCGTTAGCAGTATAAATGAGCAGTTCTTC	CASSVSSINEQFF
TRBV29-1	NA	TRBD1	TRBJ2-3	TGCAGCGGGACAGGGGGCACAGATACGCAGTATTTT	CSGTGGTDTQYF
TRBV5-1	many	NA	TRBJ2-7	TGCGCCAGCAGCCCGGACAGCCTCTACGAGCAGTACTTC	CASSPDSLYEQYF
TRBV7-2	many	NA	TRBJ2-7	TGTGCCAGCAGCTTAAGCCAGAACTCCTACGAGCAGTACTTC	CASSLSQNSYEQYF
TRBV20-1	many	NA	TRBJ2-5	TGCAGTGCTAGTCTCGGTCAGAGACAAGAGACCCAGTACTTC	CSASLGQRQETQYF
TRBV28	many	NA	TRBJ1-5	TGTGCCAGCCGCTGGGGGAGAAGCAATCAGCCCCAGCATTTT	CASRWGRSNQPQHF
TRBV29-1	many	NA	TRBJ1-2	TGCAGCGTTGAAGTCTCCGGCAGCTTAAACTATGGCTACACCTTC	CSVEVSGSLNYGYTF
TRBV20-1	NA	TRBD2	TRBJ2-1	TGCAGTGCTCCCCGACTAGCGGGGGGGCAGAGGTCCTACAATGAGCAGTTCTTC	CSAPRLAGGQRSYNEQFF
TRBV5-6	NA	NA	TRBJ2-1	TGTGCCAGCAGCCTCTATGCCCAGCAGTTCTTC	CASSLYAQQFF
TRBV2	many	TRBD1	TRBJ2-2	TGTGCCAGCAGTGAATGGGACAGGGGTTACACCGGGGAGCTGTTTTTT	CASSEWDRGYTGELFF
TRBV28	many	NA	TRBJ2-3	TGTGCCAGCAGTTTATCCGGCCCCTGGACAGTGGGTAGCACAGATACGCAGTATTTT	CASSLSGPWTVGSTDTQYF
TRBV28	many	NA	TRBJ2-7	TGTGCCAGCAGTTTATTAGGGACACTCTCCTACGAGCAGTACTTC	CASSLLGTLSYEQYF
TRBV3-1	many	TRBD1	TRBJ1-1	TGTGCCAGCAGCCCGGACAGGTTGACTGAAGCTTTCTTT	CASSPDRLTEAFF
TRBV11-3	NA	NA	TRBJ2-2	TGTGCCAGCAGCTCCGGCAACACCGGGGAGCTGTTTTTT	CASSSGNTGELFF
TRBV28	many	TRBD1	TRBJ2-7	TGTGCCAGCAGTCCCGGGACAGGATACTCCTACGAGCAGTACTTC	CASSPGTGYSYEQYF
TRBV4-1	many	NA	TRBJ2-5	TGCGCCAGCAGCCCCATGCCCGGGACCCTTGCGAGGGAGACCCAGTACTTC	CASSPMPGTLARETQYF
TRBV12-3/TRBV12-4	many	NA	TRBJ1-1	TGTGCCAGCATCCTAGGGGTAATCCCGAACACTGAAGCTTTCTTT	CASILGVIPNTEAFF
TRBV15	many	TRBD1	TRBJ1-4	TGTGCCACCAGCAGCCCCGGGACAGGGGTCCTACATAATGAAAAACTGTTTTTT	CATSSPGTGVLHNEKLFF
TRBV6-1	many	NA	TRBJ2-3	TGTGCCAGCAGTGAACCTGAGGGCACAGATACGCAGTATTTT	CASSEPEGTDTQYF
TRBV5-1	NA	TRBD2	TRBJ2-1	TGCGCCAGCAGCTTGTCCCTAACTAGCGGGGGGGCCGATGAGCAGTTCTTC	CASSLSLTSGGADEQFF
TRBV28	many	NA	TRBJ2-7	TGTGCCAGCAGCCGGGAGCGTTACGAGCAGTACTTC	CASSRERYEQYF
TRBV7-6	NA	NA	TRBJ1-1	TGTGCCAGCAGCCCCGATCAGGGCACTGAAGCTTTCTTT	CASSPDQGTEAFF
TRBV20-1	many	NA	TRBJ1-6	TGCAGTGCATATAACAGGAATAATTCACCCCTCCACTTT	CSAYNRNNSPLHF
TRBV7-2	many	TRBD1	TRBJ1-1	TGTGCCAGCACCCCTCGATCCGGGACAGGGGGCTCGGGCACTGAAGCTTTCTTT	CASTPRSGTGGSGTEAFF
TRBV7-8	many	NA	TRBJ1-6	TGTGCCAGCAGCTTATCGGGGGGGAATTCACCCCTCCACTTT	CASSLSGGNSPLHF
TRBV20-1	NA	TRBD1	TRBJ2-1	TGCAGTGCTATCGAGGGGACAGAGTCCTACAATGAGCAGTTCTTC	CSAIEGTESYNEQFF
TRBV6-5	few	NA	TRBJ2-6	TGTGCCAGCACTAGAGCATCTGGGGCCAACGTCCTGACTTTC	CASTRASGANVLTF
TRBV6-5	few	NA	TRBJ2-1	TGTGCCAGCAGTCCCGGGACTTCACAAAGAGAGCAGTTCTTC	CASSPGTSQREQFF
TRBV28	many	TRBD2	TRBJ2-5	TGTGCCAGCAGTAGCGGGGGGGCACGTAAAGAGACCCAGTACTTC	CASSSGGARKETQYF
TRBV3-1	NA	NA	TRBJ1-6	TGTGCCAGCAGCCAAGATTTGGCAATCTCCTATAATTCACCCCTCCACTTT	CASSQDLAISYNSPLHF
TRBV6-2/TRBV6-3	many	TRBD2	TRBJ2-2	TGTGCCAGCAGTCTACCCAAAAGAAGCGGGGGATGGAACACCGGGGAGCTGTTTTTT	CASSLPKRSGGWNTGELFF
TRBV7-2	many	TRBD2	TRBJ2-1	TGTGCCAGCAGCTTACTAGCGGGTGTCTCCTACAATGAGCAGTTCTTC	CASSLLAGVSYNEQFF
TRBV5-1	NA	TRBD1	TRBJ2-5	TGCGCCAACAGCTGGAGTACAGGGGGTGAGACCCAGTACTTC	CANSWSTGGETQYF